This TCR beta chain was obtained from a study of T cell repertoires in cytomegalovirus infection. This clonotype was seen only a few times. Its cognate antigen is unknown. The CDR3 runs 14 residues. Per germline, CDR1 SGHTA and CDR2 FQGNSA. The V end was cut by 4 bases, the J end by 5 bases, with 11 bases between. TCRdb re-called the reads with MiXCR, one entry per CDR3 protein. In the table there are a few hundred thousand distinct CDR3 sequences, 25% of which are singletons. The V call is TRBV7-2, the J call TRBJ2-2; D may be TRBD2 (6 bases). The source of this sequence is a human donor in good health (CMV status not recorded). Some clones in this sample may be carry-over from other donors' samples. The input for sequencing was cultured PBMCs, taken from culture after CMV antigen stimulation. CDR3 region: CASSSTRITGELFF. CDR3 bases: TGTGCCAGCAGCTCGACTAGAATAACCGGGGAGCTGTTTTTT.